This TCR beta chain stems from a study of blood T cell repertoires in COVID-19. Study overall: Recovered Cohort 3 donors showed two negative PCRs, clearance, or symptom resolution. T cells, B-cell-depleted T cells, or PBMCs supplied cDNA or gDNA.

The CDR3 is 13 amino acids. Germline lookup yields CDR1 LNHDA and CDR2 SQIVND (reference sequence). V gave up 8 bases and J gave up 2 bases, with 12 bases separating them. Some clones are missing from TCRdb's copy, which holds only in-frame ones; the method was immunoSEQ multiplex PCR. This table holds 200,000 or so clones, around 86% found once. This sequence originates from a young man in a cohort exposed to, infected with or recovered from COVID-19 (not recorded which). Sequenced input: PBMCs or T cells enriched from blood (not recorded which). The rearrangement links TRBV19 to TRBJ1-1; D may be TRBD1 (6 bases). The CDR3 region has the DNA TGTGCCAGTCTAGGGGGTTTTAACACTGAAGCTTTCTTT. Translated: CASLGGFNTEAFF.